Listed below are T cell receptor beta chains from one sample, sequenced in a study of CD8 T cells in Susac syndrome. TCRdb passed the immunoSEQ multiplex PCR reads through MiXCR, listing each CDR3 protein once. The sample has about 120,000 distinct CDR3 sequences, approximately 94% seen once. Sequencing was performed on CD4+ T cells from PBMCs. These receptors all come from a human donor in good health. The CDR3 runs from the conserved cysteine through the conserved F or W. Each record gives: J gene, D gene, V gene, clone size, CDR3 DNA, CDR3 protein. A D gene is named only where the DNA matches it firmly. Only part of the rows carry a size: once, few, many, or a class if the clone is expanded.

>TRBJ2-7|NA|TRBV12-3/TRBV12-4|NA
TGTGCCAGCAGTCCCCGGGACTCCTCCTACGAGCAGTACTTC
CASSPRDSSYEQYF
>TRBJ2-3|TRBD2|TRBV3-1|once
TGTGCCAGCAGCCAAGATCGCGGGAGAGGCAACACGCAGTATTTT
CASSQDRGRGNTQYF
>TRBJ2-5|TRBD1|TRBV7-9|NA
TGTGCCAGCAGCCAATCCGGGACAGGGTACCGAGAGACCCAGTACTTC
CASSQSGTGYRETQYF
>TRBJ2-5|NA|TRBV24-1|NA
TGTGCCACCAGTGAGCCAGGGACGGACAACCAAGAGACCCAGTACTTC
CATSEPGTDNQETQYF
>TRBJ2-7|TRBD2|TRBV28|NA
TGTGCCAGCAGTTTGCCAGCGGGGGCATACGAGCAGTACTTC
CASSLPAGAYEQYF
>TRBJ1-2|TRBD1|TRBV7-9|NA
TGTGCCAGCAGCTTAGCGTTCGGGACAGGGGCCCGTGGCTACACCTTC
CASSLAFGTGARGYTF
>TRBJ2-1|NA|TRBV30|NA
TGTGCCTGGTCGGGAGCTGGGTACCATGAGCAGTTCTTC
CAWSGAGYHEQFF
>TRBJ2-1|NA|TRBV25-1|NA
TGTGCCAGCAGTGAACAGGGTCGGGGCCAGAACAATGAGCAGTTCTTC
CASSEQGRGQNNEQFF
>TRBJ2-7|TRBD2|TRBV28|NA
TGTGCCAGCAGTCCATCAAGCATAGCGGGAATCGAGCAGTACTTC
CASSPSSIAGIEQYF
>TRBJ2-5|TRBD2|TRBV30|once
TGTGCCTGGAGTGCCACCCGGACTAGCGGGAGCCAAGAGACCCAGTACTTC
CAWSATRTSGSQETQYF
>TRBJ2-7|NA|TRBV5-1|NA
TGCGCCAGCAGCTTGGGACATCTCACCTACGAGCAGTACTTC
CASSLGHLTYEQYF
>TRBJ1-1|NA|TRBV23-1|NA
TGCGCCACCGCGGGGGGTGGCACGAAAACTGAAGCTTTCTTT
CATAGGGTKTEAFF
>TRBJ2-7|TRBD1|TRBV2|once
TGTGCCAGCAGTGGGGGAGGGGACAGGGCCCTCTACGAGCAGTACTTC
CASSGGGDRALYEQYF
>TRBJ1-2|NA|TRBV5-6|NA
TGTGCCAGCAGCTTGGAACAGGGTAACTATGGCTACACCTTC
CASSLEQGNYGYTF
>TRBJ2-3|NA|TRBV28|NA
TGTGCCAGCTGGGCGTCCGGTTGGGCAGATACGCAGTATTTT
CASWASGWADTQYF
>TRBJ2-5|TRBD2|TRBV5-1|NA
TGCGCCAGCAGCTTGGCCTATAGCGGGGGGGGCCAAGAGACCCAGTACTTC
CASSLAYSGGGQETQYF
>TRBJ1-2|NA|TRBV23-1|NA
TGCGCCAACCCACCTACAGTCTTGAACTATGGCTACACCTTC
CANPPTVLNYGYTF
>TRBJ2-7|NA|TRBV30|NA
TGTGCCTGGAGTGGAGGGGTCTACGAGCAGTACTTC
CAWSGGVYEQYF
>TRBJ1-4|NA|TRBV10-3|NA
TGTGCCATCAGGGGAAGGAATGAAAAACTGTTTTTT
CAIRGRNEKLFF
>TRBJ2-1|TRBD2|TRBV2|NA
TGTGCCAGCAGACGAGCGGGGCGAAATGAGCAGTTCTTC
CASRRAGRNEQFF
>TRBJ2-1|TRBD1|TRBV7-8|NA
TGTGCCAGCAGCCTCGACAGGGAAAATGAGCAGTTCTTC
CASSLDRENEQFF
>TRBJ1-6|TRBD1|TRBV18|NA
TGTGCCAGCTCAAAACGACAACAGGGGGAATATAATTCACCCCTCCACTTT
CASSKRQQGEYNSPLHF
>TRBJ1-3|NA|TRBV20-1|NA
TGCAGTGCTAGGAGCCAGTTACTCGGAAACACCATATATTTT
CSARSQLLGNTIYF
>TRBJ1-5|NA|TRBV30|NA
TGTGCCTGGAGCCAAGGGAGTTCTTCCAATCAGCCCCAGCATTTT
CAWSQGSSSNQPQHF
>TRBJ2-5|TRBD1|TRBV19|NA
TGTGCCAGTAGTAGACTCGGGACAGGAGAGACCCAGTACTTC
CASSRLGTGETQYF
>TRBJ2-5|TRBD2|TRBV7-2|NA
TGTGCCAGCAGCTCCTTCGGGACTAGGCAAGAGACCCAGTACTTC
CASSSFGTRQETQYF
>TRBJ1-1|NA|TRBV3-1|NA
TGTGCCAGCAGCCAAGACCCGAGGGGTGGTACTGAAGCTTTCTTT
CASSQDPRGGTEAFF
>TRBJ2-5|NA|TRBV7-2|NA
TGTGCCAGCAGCTTAGGCGGGCAACAAGAGACCCAGTACTTC
CASSLGGQQETQYF
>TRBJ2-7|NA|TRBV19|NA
TGTGCCAGTAGTTTGAGACATAACTACGAGCAGTACTTC
CASSLRHNYEQYF
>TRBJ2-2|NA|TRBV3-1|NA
TGTGCCAGCAGCCCTCTAGCAGGCGACGCCGGGGAGCTGTTTTTT
CASSPLAGDAGELFF
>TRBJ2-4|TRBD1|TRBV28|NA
TGTGCCAGTGGGACAGATCTAGCCAAAAACATTCAGTACTTC
CASGTDLAKNIQYF
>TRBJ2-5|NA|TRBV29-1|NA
TGCAGCGTTGGAACCGGGACTTTCCAAGAGACCCAGTACTTC
CSVGTGTFQETQYF
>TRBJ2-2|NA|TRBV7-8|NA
TGTGCCAGCACGCGGTTGGAGTTTTCCACCGGGGAGCTGTTTTTT
CASTRLEFSTGELFF
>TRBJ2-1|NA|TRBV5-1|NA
TGCGCCAGCAGCTTGGCCGGTGTGGCTGAGCAGTTCTTC
CASSLAGVAEQFF
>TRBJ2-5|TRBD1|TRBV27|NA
TGTGCCAGCAGTACGGACAGGGGTGAGACCCAGTACTTC
CASSTDRGETQYF
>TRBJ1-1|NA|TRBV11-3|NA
TGTGCCAGCAGCCCCGACGGACCGAACACTGAAGCTTTCTTT
CASSPDGPNTEAFF
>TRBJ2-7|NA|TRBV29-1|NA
TGCAGCGCCGTAAGGAGGTTCGAGCAGTACTTC
CSAVRRFEQYF
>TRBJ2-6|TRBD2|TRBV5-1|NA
TGCGCCAGCAGCCTGAGCGGGAGGGCTACTGGGGCCAACGTCCTGACTTTC
CASSLSGRATGANVLTF
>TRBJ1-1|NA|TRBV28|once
TGTGCCAGCATTCGACGGAGGTCGAACACTGAAGCTTTCTTT
CASIRRRSNTEAFF
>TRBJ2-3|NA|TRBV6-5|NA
TGTGCCAGCAGTTACTCCAGCGGGTTGGAGGTTCGCACAGATACGCAGTATTTT
CASSYSSGLEVRTDTQYF
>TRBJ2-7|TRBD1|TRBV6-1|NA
TGTGCCAGCAGTCCCCGCTGGCCGGGACAGGCAGGCCCGGAGCAGTACTTC
CASSPRWPGQAGPEQYF
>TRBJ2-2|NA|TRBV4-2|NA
TGTGCCAGCAGCCGAGAGTCGAACACCGGGGAGCTGTTTTTT
CASSRESNTGELFF
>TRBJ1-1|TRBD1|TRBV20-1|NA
TGCAGTGCTAGTGGACAGGGAATTGGGAACACTGAAGCTTTCTTT
CSASGQGIGNTEAFF
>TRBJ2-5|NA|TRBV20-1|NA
TGCAGTGCTAGAGATCATGGGGGGCAAGAGACCCAGTACTTC
CSARDHGGQETQYF
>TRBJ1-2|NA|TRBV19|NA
TGTGCCAGTAGTATCGACAGGCGAGAACATTATGGCTACACCTTC
CASSIDRREHYGYTF
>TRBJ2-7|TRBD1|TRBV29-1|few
TGCAGCGTTGATGAACAGGGGCACGAGCAGTACTTC
CSVDEQGHEQYF
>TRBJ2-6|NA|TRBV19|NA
TGTGCCAGTAGTTTCTGGAGTTCTGGGGCCAACGTCCTGACTTTC
CASSFWSSGANVLTF